This entry lists 18 T cell receptor beta chains sequenced from one sample in a study of blood T cell repertoires in COVID-19. Assay used: immunoSEQ multiplex PCR; TCRdb lists only in-frame clones, some missing. The repertoire has under 250,000 clones, approximately 88% of them found once; the top ten carry about 6.3%. Sequenced sample: peripheral blood. The receptor set was obtained from a man in his fifties or sixties who had recovered from COVID-19.

V usage is TRBV4-2 and J usage is TRBJ2-7, with 14 bases fitting TRBD2. There are 20 residues in the CDR3. With V trimmed by 0 bases and J by 0 bases, 10 bases remained unmatched. Germline CDR1 LGHNA, CDR2 YNFKEQ. The CDR3 spells CASSQDLVGLAGVSSYEQYF. CDR3 sequence (DNA): TGTGCCAGCAGCCAAGATCTGGTGGGACTAGCGGGGGTAAGCTCCTACGAGCAGTACTTC.

V gene TRBV10-3 combines with J gene TRBJ2-1; possible D gene TRBD2, 7 bases. The V end lost 2 bases, the J end lost 10 bases, and 18 bases lay between the germline ends. Germline CDR1 is ENHRY and CDR2 is SYGVKD. There are 15 residues in the CDR3. The CDR3 DNA reads TGTGCCATCAGTGAGGGGGGCGGGAGTGGCAGCGAGCAGTTCTTC. Translation gives CAISEGGGSGSEQFF.

The gene calls are TRBV15 and TRBJ1-2, with TRBD1 matching over 8 bases. CDR3 size: 15 residues. J was trimmed by 2 bases and V by 4 bases; bases with no gene match: 6. Germline V CDR1 and CDR2: LNHNV, YYDKDF (reference sequence). The CDR3 region is CATSTPRTGNYGYTF. DNA of the CDR3: TGTGCCACCAGCACGCCCCGGACAGGGAACTATGGCTACACCTTC.

This sequence joins TRBV12-3 or TRBV12-4 and TRBJ1-1; a possible D gene is TRBD1 (5 bases). The V end lost 4 bases, the J end lost 2 bases, and 8 bases lay between the germline ends. The CDR3 runs to 13 residues. In nucleotides, the CDR3 is TGTGCCAGCAGTTGGGGGGATAACACTGAAGCTTTCTTT. Its translation: CASSWGDNTEAFF.

The CDR3 loop is CASSPGEGLSPLHF. The CDR3 nucleotides are TGTGCCAGCTCCCCCGGGGAAGGGTTGTCACCCCTCCACTTT. V usage is TRBV18 and J usage is TRBJ1-6; D gene uncertain. CDR3 length: 14 amino acids. The germline V gene encodes CDR1 KGHSH and CDR2 LQKENI. The V and J ends lost 6 bases and 10 bases respectively, with 16 bases between them. Using reference TRBV18 and TRBJ1-6 for the parts outside the CDR3, the full variable domain is NAGVMQNPRHLVRRRGQEARLRCSPMKGHSHVYWYRQLPEEGLKFMVYLQKENIIDESGMPKERFSAEFPKEGPSILRIQQVVRGDSAAYFCASSPGEGLSPLHFGNGTRLTVT.

With regard to this clone: The sample has other DNA sequences that encode this CDR3 too. V and J are TRBV5-1 and TRBJ1-1, with 7 bases that match TRBD1. After removal of 2 bases from V and 0 bases from J, the junction contained 1 base not matched to a gene. The CDR3 is 14 residues long. Per germline, CDR1 SGHRS and CDR2 YFSETQ. The CDR3 region has the DNA TGCGCCAGCAGCTTACAGGGGATGAACACTGAAGCTTTCTTT. Translated, it gives CASSLQGMNTEAFF.

The chain has TRBV27 and TRBJ2-7, with 7 bases fitting TRBD1. From germline, CDR1 is MNHEY and CDR2 SMNVEV (reference sequence). The J segment lost 3 bases and the V segment lost 5 bases, leaving 7 bases of the junction unmatched. The CDR3 sequence is 14 residues long. In nucleotides, the CDR3 is TGTGCCAGCAGTAGATCGGGACAGTACTACGAGCAGTACTTC. Translated, it gives CASSRSGQYYEQYF.

V usage is TRBV13 and J usage is TRBJ1-4; D gene uncertain. Germline lookup yields CDR1 PRHDT and CDR2 FYEKMQ (reference sequence). Trimming left V 6 bases short and J 4 bases short, with 9 bases between. CDR3 length equals 13 residues. The CDR3 loop reads CASRAQNNEKLFF. The CDR3 nucleotides are TGTGCCAGCAGGGCCCAGAATAATGAAAAACTGTTTTTT.

The chain recombines TRBV5-8 with TRBJ2-3, with D unclear. Germline V gene lookup returns CDR1 SGHTS and CDR2 YDEGEE. Trimming removed 2 bases from V and 0 bases from J, with 10 bases in between. CDR3 length: 15 amino acids. The CDR3 nucleotides are TGTGCCAGCAGCTTTCCTAAAACTAGCACAGATACGCAGTATTTT. Its translation is CASSFPKTSTDTQYF.

The chain joins TRBV6-5 to TRBJ2-5, with D possibly matching TRBD2 (6 bases). Deletions cut 9 bases from V and 7 bases from J, with 21 bases between. The CDR3 spans 14 residues. The V gene's germline CDR1 is MNHEY and CDR2 SVGAGI. CDR3 sequence reads: CASTSGVQKRTQYF. CDR3 sequence (DNA): TGTGCCAGTACCTCGGGAGTCCAAAAGAGGACCCAGTACTTC.

The rearrangement joins TRBV3-1 (or the pseudogene TRBV3-2) to TRBJ1-2, with 7 positions matching TRBD1. The CDR3 has 12 amino acids. Germline V gene data show CDR1 as LGHDT and CDR2 as YNNKEL (reference sequence). Trimming cost V 8 bases and J 7 bases; bases outside gene matches: 7. The CDR3 loop reads CASALDRSGYTF. CDR3 coding DNA: TGTGCCAGCGCCTTGGACAGGTCTGGCTACACCTTC.

The chain carries TRBV11-2 and TRBJ1-2; no definite D call. This CDR3 is 13 amino acids long. The V gene lost 5 bases and the J gene lost 5 bases, with 12 bases spanning the gap. CDR1 SGHAT and CDR2 FQNNGV come from the germline V gene. The CDR3: CASSPISTYGYTF. CDR3 bases: TGTGCCAGCAGCCCAATTTCGACTTATGGCTACACCTTC.

This clone is a singleton in its sample. The chain combines TRBV3-1 (or the pseudogene TRBV3-2) with TRBJ2-2, with 10 bases that match TRBD2. The CDR3 extends over 16 amino acids. Germline V gene data show CDR1 as LGHDT and CDR2 as YNNKEL (reference sequence). Trimming took 8 bases from V and 2 from J; bases not matched to a gene: 8. CDR3: CASGFLAGANTGELFF. Written as DNA, the CDR3 is TGTGCCAGCGGCTTCCTAGCGGGGGCCAACACCGGGGAGCTGTTTTTT.

This chain connects TRBV7-9 to TRBJ2-7; TRBD2 aligns across 9 bases. The CDR3 spans 14 residues. The junction had 7 bases not matched to a gene; V was cut back by 5 bases and J by 5 bases. CDR1 is SEHNR and CDR2 is FQNEAQ in the germline V gene (reference sequence). The CDR3 loop reads CASSPEAGGNEQYF. In DNA, the CDR3 is TGTGCCAGCAGCCCGGAAGCGGGGGGCAACGAGCAGTACTTC.

The chain recombines TRBV19 with TRBJ1-2, with 9 bases identical to TRBD1. The trim removed 5 bases at V and 3 bases at J, leaving 7 bases unmatched. The CDR3 has 15 amino acids. Germline CDR1 is LNHDA and CDR2 is SQIVND (reference sequence). CDR3 DNA sequence: TGTGCCAGTAGTCCCCCGGGACAGGGTCACTATGGCTACACCTTC. Protein: CASSPPGQGHYGYTF.

The chain couples TRBV19 to TRBJ2-2; maybe TRBD2 (6 bases). Germline loops: CDR1 LNHDA, CDR2 SQIVND (reference sequence). The V end was cut by 3 bases, the J end by 4 bases, with 9 bases between. The CDR3 runs 14 residues. The CDR3 spells CASSMVGSTGELFF. Here the CDR3 DNA reads TGTGCCAGTAGTATGGTCGGGAGCACCGGGGAGCTGTTTTTT.

The V and J genes are TRBV5-1 and TRBJ1-6, with 7 nucleotides matching TRBD1. From germline, CDR1 is SGHRS and CDR2 YFSETQ. Trimming took 1 base from V and 10 from J; bases not matched to a gene: 8. The CDR3 totals 15 residues. The CDR3 reads CASSLKGTDGSPLHF. The CDR3 DNA reads as TGCGCCAGCAGCTTGAAAGGGACAGATGGGTCACCCCTCCACTTT.

The gene calls are TRBV6-5 and TRBJ2-1; D remains unclear. The CDR3 is made up of 14 amino acids. Germline-derived CDR1 and CDR2 are MNHEY and SVGAGI. V was pared by 0 bases and J by 6 bases, with 9 bases between. This chain's CDR3 is CASSYSFRSNEQFF. CDR3 sequence (DNA): TGTGCCAGCAGTTACTCGTTCAGGTCCAATGAGCAGTTCTTC.